This record concerns one TCR beta chain sequence. CDR1 and CDR2 (germline): MRHNA, SNTAGT. The CDR3 totals 15 residues. With V trimmed by 6 bases and J by 6 bases, 13 bases remained unmatched. In the original processing: Estimates of nucleated cell counts were drawn from the amplification of reference gene primers. Data came from immunoSEQ multiplex PCR; TCRdb stores just in-frame clones and leaves some out. V and J calls and clone size are given by that table; D and trimming were obtained from the DNA. Of about 51,000 clones listed, 91% are singletons. These data come from a study of blood T cell repertoires in COVID-19. Study-wide context: The samples span acute and convalescent COVID-19 from the United States, Italy and Spain. Sample material is recorded as cDNA or gDNA derived from T cells, B-cell-depleted T cells, or PBMCs.

Sequenced: peripheral blood. This TCR was recovered from a man in his fifties with acute or convalescent COVID-19. J is TRBJ2-7 and V is TRBV6-4, with 8 bases identical to TRBD2. CDR3 loop: CASRAGGLLGGEQYF. In DNA form, the CDR3 reads TGTGCCAGCAGGGCGGGGGGCCTGTTGGGTGGCGAGCAGTACTTC.